The clone carrying this T cell receptor (beta chain) was seen more than once but under ten times. The antigen is undetermined. This specimen belongs to a study of long-term antiretroviral therapy in people with HIV. For the study at large: There is a gap of about a decade between the earliest samples and the later 2015 immediate-ART recommendation.

There were roughly 0.95-10 million cryopreserved PBMC in the samples before DNA extraction. General study points: Against controls, HIV repertoires showed narrower ranges of CDR3 length.

Survey-level immunoSEQ v3.0 assays were run. For each individual sample, sequencing targeted roughly 40,000-50,000 T-cell genomes. This table comes from immunoSEQ multiplex PCR, and its TCRdb copy is limited to in-frame clones, with some not included. In the table there are approximately 9,600 clones, roughly 84% of which are singletons. The length of the CDR3 is 13 residues. Trimming shortened V by 6 bases and J by 2 bases, and 10 bases separated the two germline ends. The germline gives CDR1 MDHEN, CDR2 SYDVKM. This TCR was sampled from a man aged 30-40 years with HIV. The specimen was unsorted PBMCs, collected 0.3 years before starting antiretroviral therapy. This rearrangement joins TRBV28 to TRBJ1-2; no reliable D call. DNA of the CDR3: TGTGCCAGCAGCAACCGTGGAAACTATGGCTACACCTTC. This encodes CASSNRGNYGYTF.